This T cell receptor (beta chain) was sequenced during a study of T cells in Graves' hyperthyroidism and ophthalmopathy. Study overall: Peripheral blood was secured at the point of initial diagnosis, before any treatment.

The hyperthyroidism was newly diagnosed and had lasted under 2 months; the patients were aged 18 to 65. Diagnosing involved the use of clinical symptoms, serum thyroxine and TRAb, thyroid ultrasound and orbital computed tomography. Whole-study results and caveats: Researchers found most expanded thyroid clonotypes above 0.001 in blood as well.

Between the trimmed V and J ends, which lost 9 bases and 7 bases, there was a span of 20 bases. The CDR3 runs 14 residues. In germline, CDR1 is KGHDR, CDR2 SFDVKD. This clonotype showed up many times. The antigen remains undetermined. Amplification of TCR beta CDR3 regions used RNA as the template. TCR CDR3 underwent first-round RT-PCR with the HTBI primer set. TCRdb used MiXCR to reprocess the multiplex PCR reads, holding one entry per CDR3 protein. The sample lists hundreds of thousands of distinct CDR3 sequences, over 35% occurring once. The clonotype comes from a man younger than 30 with Graves' hyperthyroidism. The chain uses TRBV24-1 and TRBJ1-2, with a weak D call TRBD1 (5 bases). The sequenced material came from blood. Here the CDR3 reads CATAGGGRNGGYTF. The CDR3 DNA sequence: TGTGCCACCGCCGGGGGGGGAAGAAATGGTGGCTACACCTTC.